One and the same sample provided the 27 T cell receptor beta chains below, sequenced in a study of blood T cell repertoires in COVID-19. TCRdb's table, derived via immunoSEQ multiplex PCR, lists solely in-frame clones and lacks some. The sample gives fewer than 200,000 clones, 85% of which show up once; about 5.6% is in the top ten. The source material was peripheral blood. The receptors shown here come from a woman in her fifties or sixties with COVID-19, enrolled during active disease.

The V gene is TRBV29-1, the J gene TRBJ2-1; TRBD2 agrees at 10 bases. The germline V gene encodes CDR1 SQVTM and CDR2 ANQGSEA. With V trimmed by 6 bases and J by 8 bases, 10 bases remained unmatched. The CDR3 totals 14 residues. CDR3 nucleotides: TGCAGCGTCAAAGGAGCGGGGGGGCTCCATGAGCAGTTCTTC. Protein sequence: CSVKGAGGLHEQFF.

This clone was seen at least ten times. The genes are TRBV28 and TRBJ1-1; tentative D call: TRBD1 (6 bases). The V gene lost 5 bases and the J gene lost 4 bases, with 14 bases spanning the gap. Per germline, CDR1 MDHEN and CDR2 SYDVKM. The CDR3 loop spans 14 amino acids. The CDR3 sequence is CASSASTGTTEAFF. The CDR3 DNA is TGTGCCAGCAGTGCATCCACAGGGACCACTGAAGCTTTCTTT.

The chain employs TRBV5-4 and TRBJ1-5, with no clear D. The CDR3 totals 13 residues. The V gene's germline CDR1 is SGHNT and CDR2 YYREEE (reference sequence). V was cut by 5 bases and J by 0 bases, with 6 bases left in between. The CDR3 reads CASSRDSNQPQHF. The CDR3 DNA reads TGTGCCAGCAGTCGAGATAGCAATCAGCCCCAGCATTTT.

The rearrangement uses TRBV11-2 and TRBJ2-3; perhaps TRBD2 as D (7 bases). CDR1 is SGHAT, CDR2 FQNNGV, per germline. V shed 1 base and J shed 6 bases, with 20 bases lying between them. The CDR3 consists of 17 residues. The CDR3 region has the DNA TGTGCCAGCAGCTTAGGAACTAGCGTTGGGGGGGCGGATACGCAGTATTTT. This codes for CASSLGTSVGGADTQYF.

CDR3 protein: CASKLVNTEAFF. The CDR3 nucleotides read TGTGCCAGCAAGCTAGTGAACACTGAAGCTTTCTTT. V gene TRBV28 combines with J gene TRBJ1-1, with D unresolved. CDR1 is MDHEN and CDR2 is SYDVKM in the germline V gene. This CDR3 has 12 amino acids. The ends were cut back, 7 bases at V and 0 bases at J, with 6 bases in the middle.

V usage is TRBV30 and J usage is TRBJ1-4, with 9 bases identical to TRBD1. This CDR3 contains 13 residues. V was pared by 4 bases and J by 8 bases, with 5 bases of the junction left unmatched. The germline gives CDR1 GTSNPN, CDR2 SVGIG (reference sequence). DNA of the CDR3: TGTGCCTGGAAACAGGGGGCTGTCGAAAAACTGTTTTTT. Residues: CAWKQGAVEKLFF.

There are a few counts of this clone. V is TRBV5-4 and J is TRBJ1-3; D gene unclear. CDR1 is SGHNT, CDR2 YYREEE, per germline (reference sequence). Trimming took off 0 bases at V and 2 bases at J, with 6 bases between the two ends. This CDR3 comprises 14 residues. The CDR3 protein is CASSLGGTGNTIYF. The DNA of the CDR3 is TGTGCCAGCAGCTTGGGAGGGACTGGAAACACCATATATTTT.

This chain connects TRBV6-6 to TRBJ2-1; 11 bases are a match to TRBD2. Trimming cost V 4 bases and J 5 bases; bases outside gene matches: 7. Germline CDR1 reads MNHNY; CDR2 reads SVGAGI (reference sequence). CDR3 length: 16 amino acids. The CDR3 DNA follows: TGTGCCAGCAGTTCGGACGGGACTAGCGGAAACAATGAGCAGTTCTTC. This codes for CASSSDGTSGNNEQFF.

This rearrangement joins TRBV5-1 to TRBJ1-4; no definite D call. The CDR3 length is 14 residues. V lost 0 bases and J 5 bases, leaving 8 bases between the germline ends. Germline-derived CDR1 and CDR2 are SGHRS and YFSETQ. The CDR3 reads CASSLGLRNEKLFF. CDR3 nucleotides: TGCGCCAGCAGCTTGGGGCTCCGCAATGAAAAACTGTTTTTT.

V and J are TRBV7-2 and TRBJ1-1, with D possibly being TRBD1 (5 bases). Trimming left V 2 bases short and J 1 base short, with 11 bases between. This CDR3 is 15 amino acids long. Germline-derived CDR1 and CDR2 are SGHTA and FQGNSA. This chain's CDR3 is CASSLWGSENTEAFF. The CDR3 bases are TGTGCCAGCAGCTTATGGGGCAGCGAGAACACTGAAGCTTTCTTT.

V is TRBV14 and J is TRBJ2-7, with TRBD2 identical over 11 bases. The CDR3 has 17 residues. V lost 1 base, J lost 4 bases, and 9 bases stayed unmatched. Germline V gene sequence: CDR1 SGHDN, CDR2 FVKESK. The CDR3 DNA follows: TGTGCCAGCAGCCAAGGCCATCGACTAGCGGGGATTTACGAGCAGTACTTC. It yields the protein CASSQGHRLAGIYEQYF.

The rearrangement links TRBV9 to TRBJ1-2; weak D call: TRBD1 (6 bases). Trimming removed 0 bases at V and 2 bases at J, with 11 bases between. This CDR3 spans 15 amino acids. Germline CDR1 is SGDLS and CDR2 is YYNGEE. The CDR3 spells CASSVELTGNYGYTF. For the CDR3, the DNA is TGTGCCAGCAGCGTAGAACTTACAGGGAACTATGGCTACACCTTC.

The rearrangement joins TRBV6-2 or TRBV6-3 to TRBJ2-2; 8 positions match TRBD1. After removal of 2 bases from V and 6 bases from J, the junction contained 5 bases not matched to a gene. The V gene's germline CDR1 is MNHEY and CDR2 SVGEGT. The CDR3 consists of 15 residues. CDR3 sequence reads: CASSYVQGAAGELFF. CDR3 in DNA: TGTGCCAGCAGTTACGTCCAGGGGGCGGCCGGGGAGCTGTTTTTT.

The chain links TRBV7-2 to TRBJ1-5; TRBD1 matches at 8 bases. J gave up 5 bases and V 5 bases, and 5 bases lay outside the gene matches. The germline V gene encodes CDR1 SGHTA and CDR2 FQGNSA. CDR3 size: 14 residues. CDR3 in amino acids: CASSLQGGDQPQHF. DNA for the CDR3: TGTGCCAGCAGCCTACAGGGGGGCGATCAGCCCCAGCATTTT.

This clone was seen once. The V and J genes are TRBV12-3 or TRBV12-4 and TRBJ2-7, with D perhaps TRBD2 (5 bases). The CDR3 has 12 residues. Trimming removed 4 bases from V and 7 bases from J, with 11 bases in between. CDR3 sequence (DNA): TGTGCCAGCAGTTACGGGGAGAGGGAGCAGTACTTC. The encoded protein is CASSYGEREQYF.

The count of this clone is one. The CDR3 sequence is CASSADTQRETQYF. CDR3 bases: TGTGCCAGCAGCGCGGACACCCAGAGGGAGACCCAGTACTTC. The rearrangement uses TRBV7-9 and TRBJ2-5, with D possibly being TRBD1 (5 bases). The CDR3 contains 14 residues. The ends were cut back, 5 bases at V and 5 bases at J, with 15 bases in the middle. Germline V lookup: CDR1 SEHNR, CDR2 FQNEAQ (reference sequence).

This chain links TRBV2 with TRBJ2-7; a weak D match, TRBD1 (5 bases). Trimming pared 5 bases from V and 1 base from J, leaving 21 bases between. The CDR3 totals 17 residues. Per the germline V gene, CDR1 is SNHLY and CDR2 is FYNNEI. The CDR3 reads CASSKEPTQGISYEQYF. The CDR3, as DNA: TGTGCCAGCAGTAAGGAGCCCACGCAGGGTATATCCTACGAGCAGTACTTC.

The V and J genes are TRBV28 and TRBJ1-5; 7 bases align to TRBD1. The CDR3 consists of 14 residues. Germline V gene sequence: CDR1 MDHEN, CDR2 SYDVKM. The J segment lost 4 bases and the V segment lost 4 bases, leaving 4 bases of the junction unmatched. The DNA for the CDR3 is TGTGCCAGCAGTTCCGGGACAGATAATCAGCCCCAGCATTTT. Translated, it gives CASSSGTDNQPQHF. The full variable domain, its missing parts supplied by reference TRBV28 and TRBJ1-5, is DVKVTQSSRYLVKRTGEKVFLECVQDMDHENMFWYRQDPGLGLRLIYFSYDVKMKEKGDIPEGYSVSREKKERFSLILESASTNQTSMYLCASSSGTDNQPQHFGDGTRLSIL.

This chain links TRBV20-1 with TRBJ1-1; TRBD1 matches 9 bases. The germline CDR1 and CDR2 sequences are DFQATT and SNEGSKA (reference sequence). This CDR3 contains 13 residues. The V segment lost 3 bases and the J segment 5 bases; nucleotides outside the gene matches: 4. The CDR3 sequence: CSASGTGTTEAFF. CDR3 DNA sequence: TGCAGTGCTAGTGGGACAGGGACTACTGAAGCTTTCTTT.

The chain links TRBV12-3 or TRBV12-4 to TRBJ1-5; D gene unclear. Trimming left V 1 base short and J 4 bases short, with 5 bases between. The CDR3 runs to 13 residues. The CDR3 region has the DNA TGTGCCAGCAGTTTAGGCAGAAATCAGCCCCAGCATTTT. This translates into CASSLGRNQPQHF.

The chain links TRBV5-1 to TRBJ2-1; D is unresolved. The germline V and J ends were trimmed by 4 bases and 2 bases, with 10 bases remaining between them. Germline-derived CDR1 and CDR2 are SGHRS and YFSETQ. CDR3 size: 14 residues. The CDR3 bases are TGCGCCAGCAGCCCCGTTGAGGCCTACAATGAGCAGTTCTTC. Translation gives CASSPVEAYNEQFF.

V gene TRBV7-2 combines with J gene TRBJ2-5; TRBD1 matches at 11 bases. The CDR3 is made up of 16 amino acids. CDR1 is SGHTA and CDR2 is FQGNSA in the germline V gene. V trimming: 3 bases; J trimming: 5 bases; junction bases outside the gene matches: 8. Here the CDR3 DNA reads TGTGCCAGCAGCTTGGGAGGACAGGGGGCTGCGGAGACCCAGTACTTC. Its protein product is CASSLGGQGAAETQYF.

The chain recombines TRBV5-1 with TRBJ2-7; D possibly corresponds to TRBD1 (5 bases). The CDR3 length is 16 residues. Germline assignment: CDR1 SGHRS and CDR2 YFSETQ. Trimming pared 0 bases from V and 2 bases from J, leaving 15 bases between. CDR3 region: CASSLVYLDIPYEQYF. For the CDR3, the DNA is TGCGCCAGCAGCTTGGTCTACCTGGACATTCCCTACGAGCAGTACTTC.

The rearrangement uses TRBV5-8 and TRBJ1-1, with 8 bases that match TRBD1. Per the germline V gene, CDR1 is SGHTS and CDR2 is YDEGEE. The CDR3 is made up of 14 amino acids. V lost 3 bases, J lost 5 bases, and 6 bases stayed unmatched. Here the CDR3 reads CASSYRGLGTEAFF. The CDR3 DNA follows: TGTGCCAGCAGCTACAGGGGGTTGGGAACTGAAGCTTTCTTT.

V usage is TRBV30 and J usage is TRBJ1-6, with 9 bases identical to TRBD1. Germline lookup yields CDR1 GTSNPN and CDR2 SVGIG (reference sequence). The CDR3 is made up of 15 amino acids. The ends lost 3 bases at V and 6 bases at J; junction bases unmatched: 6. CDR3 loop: CAWRTGTGFNSPLHF. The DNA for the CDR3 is TGTGCCTGGAGAACCGGGACAGGGTTTAATTCACCCCTCCACTTT.

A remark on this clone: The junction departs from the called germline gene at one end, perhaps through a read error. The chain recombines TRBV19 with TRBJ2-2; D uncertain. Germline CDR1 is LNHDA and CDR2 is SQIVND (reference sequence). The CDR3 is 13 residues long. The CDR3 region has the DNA TGTGCCAGTAGTCTAGACGACACCGGGGAGCTGTTTTTT. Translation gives CASSLDDTGELFF.

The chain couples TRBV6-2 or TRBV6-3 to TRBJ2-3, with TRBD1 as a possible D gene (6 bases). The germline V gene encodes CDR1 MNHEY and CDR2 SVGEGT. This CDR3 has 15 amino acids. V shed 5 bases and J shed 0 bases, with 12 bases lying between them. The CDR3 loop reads CASSDQGTSTDTQYF. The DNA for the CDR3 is TGTGCCAGCAGTGACCAGGGGACCAGCACAGATACGCAGTATTTT.